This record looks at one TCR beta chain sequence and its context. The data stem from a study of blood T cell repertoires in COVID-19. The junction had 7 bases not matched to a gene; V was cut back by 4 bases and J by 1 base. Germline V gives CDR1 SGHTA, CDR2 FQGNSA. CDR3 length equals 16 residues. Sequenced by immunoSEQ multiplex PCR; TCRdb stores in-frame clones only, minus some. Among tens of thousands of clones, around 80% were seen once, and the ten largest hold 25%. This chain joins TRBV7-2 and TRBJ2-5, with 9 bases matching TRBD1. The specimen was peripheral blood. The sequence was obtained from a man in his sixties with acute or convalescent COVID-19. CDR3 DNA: TGTGCCAGCAGCTACGTGGGGACAGGGAGCCAAGAGACCCAGTACTTC. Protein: CASSYVGTGSQETQYF.